Below, one TCR beta chain is given with its context. What it binds is unknown. This entry belongs to a study of T cell repertoires in cytomegalovirus infection. Study summary: Well-studied HLA-B-restricted CMV epitopes were used in the study alongside recently identified HLA-C-restricted ones. Carrying CMV and the relevant HLA type showed in public TCR beta signatures. General study findings and limits: Across the ex vivo response, the dominant clonotypes were HLA-C-restricted CMV-specific TCR beta clonotypes. Cumulative frequency of public TCR beta families picked out carriers of CMV plus the relevant HLA.

V lost 5 bases and J lost 8; bases outside the gene matches: 10. CDR3 size: 15 residues. The germline V gene has CDR1 SGHTA and CDR2 FQGNSA. TCRdb reprocessed the reads with MiXCR, giving one entry per CDR3 protein. The sample holds about 160,000 distinct CDR3 sequences, less than 25% seen once. The specimen was CD8+ T cells from cultured PBMCs, collected from culture after CMV antigen stimulation. This sequence joins TRBV7-2 and TRBJ2-1; TRBD1 matches at 9 bases. This clonotype was obtained from a human donor in good health (CMV status not recorded). Some clones in this sample may be carry-over from other donors' samples. The CDR3 DNA is TGTGCCAGCAGCGCCGGGACAGGGAAAATCGATGAGCAGTTCTTC. Amino acids: CASSAGTGKIDEQFF.